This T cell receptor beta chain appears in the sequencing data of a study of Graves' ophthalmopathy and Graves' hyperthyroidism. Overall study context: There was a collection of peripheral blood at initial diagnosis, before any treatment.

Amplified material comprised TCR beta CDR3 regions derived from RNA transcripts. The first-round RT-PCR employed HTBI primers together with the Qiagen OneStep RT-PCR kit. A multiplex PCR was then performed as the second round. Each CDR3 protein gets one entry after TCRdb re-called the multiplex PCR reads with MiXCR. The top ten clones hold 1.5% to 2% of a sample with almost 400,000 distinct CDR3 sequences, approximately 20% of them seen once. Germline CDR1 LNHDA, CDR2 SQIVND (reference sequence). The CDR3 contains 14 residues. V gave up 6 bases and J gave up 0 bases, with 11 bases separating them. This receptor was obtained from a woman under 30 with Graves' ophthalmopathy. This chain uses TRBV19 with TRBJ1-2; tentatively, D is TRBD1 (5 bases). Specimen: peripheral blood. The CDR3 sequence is CASSKQATNYGYTF. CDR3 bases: TGTGCCAGTAGCAAACAGGCGACTAACTATGGCTACACCTTC.